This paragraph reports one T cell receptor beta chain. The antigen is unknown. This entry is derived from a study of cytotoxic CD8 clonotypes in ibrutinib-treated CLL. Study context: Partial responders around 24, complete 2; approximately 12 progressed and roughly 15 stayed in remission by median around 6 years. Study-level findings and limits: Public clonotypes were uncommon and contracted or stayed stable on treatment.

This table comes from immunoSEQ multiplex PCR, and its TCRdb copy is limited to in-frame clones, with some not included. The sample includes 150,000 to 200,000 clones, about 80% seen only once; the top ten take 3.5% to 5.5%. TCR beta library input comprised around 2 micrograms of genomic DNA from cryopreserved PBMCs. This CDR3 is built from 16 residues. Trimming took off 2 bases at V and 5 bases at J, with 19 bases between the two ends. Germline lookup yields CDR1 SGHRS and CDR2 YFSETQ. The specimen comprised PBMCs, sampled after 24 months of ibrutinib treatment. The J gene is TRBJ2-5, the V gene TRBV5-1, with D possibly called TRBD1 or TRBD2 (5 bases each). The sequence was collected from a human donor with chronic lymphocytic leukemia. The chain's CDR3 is CASSLYGGVGVETQYF. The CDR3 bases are TGCGCCAGCAGCTTATATGGGGGTGTCGGCGTGGAGACCCAGTACTTC.